This passage covers 29 T cell receptor beta chains from one sample sequenced in a study of somatic mutations in cytotoxic T cells in rheumatoid arthritis. The assay was immunoSEQ multiplex PCR, and TCRdb's table has in-frame clones only and misses some. The table shows around 20,000 clones, with around 83% occurring only once. The sequencing sample was made of CD8+ T cells sorted from blood. The source is a man aged 18 to 35 with rheumatoid arthritis.

The rearrangement links TRBV7-6 to TRBJ1-1; 9 positions agree with TRBD1. This CDR3 comprises 17 residues. CDR1 SGHVS and CDR2 FNYEAQ come from the germline V gene. The ends lost 2 bases at V and 1 base at J; junction bases unmatched: 8. This CDR3 is CASSLRIGTGTNTEAFF. CDR3 DNA sequence: TGTGCCAGCAGCTTACGGATCGGGACAGGGACGAACACTGAAGCTTTCTTT.

The chain employs TRBV19 and TRBJ2-3, with D uncertain. This CDR3 is built from 13 residues. CDR1 and CDR2 (germline): LNHDA, SQIVND (reference sequence). V gave up 7 bases and J gave up 2 bases, with 10 bases separating them. The CDR3 loop is CASNSAFTDTQYF. The CDR3 coding sequence is TGTGCCAGTAATTCCGCGTTCACAGATACGCAGTATTTT.

The chain joins TRBV19 to TRBJ2-1; the D gene is possibly TRBD1 (6 bases). This CDR3 has 18 residues. Trimming removed 3 bases from V and 0 bases from J, with 18 bases in between. Germline loops: CDR1 LNHDA, CDR2 SQIVND (reference sequence). The CDR3 DNA reads as TGTGCCAGTAGTATCACGGACAGTCCCCATTACTCCTACAATGAGCAGTTCTTC. It yields the protein CASSITDSPHYSYNEQFF.

The V gene is TRBV7-6, the J gene TRBJ1-1, with TRBD1 matching over 8 bases. The CDR3 extends over 13 amino acids. The germline gives CDR1 SGHVS, CDR2 FNYEAQ. J gave up 5 bases and V 5 bases, and 4 bases lay outside the gene matches. Written as DNA, the CDR3 is TGTGCCAGCAGCCCGGGACAGGCGACTGAAGCTTTCTTT. As protein: CASSPGQATEAFF.

The rearrangement links TRBV27 to TRBJ2-4; 7 bases align to TRBD1. Per the germline V gene, CDR1 is MNHEY and CDR2 is SMNVEV (reference sequence). The V and J ends lost 5 bases and 9 bases, in that order; junction bases with no gene match: 10. This CDR3 is 14 amino acids long. The CDR3 bases are TGTGCCAGCAGTACGAGACAGGGAGTGGGCATTCAGTACTTC. It translates to CASSTRQGVGIQYF.

The rearrangement links TRBV27 to TRBJ1-2, with a tentative D call TRBD1 (5 bases). The germline gives CDR1 MNHEY, CDR2 SMNVEV (reference sequence). Trimming took 5 bases from V and 4 from J, leaving 17 bases between them. The CDR3 has 15 residues. The chain's CDR3 is CASSLYRSRSYGYTF. The DNA for the CDR3 is TGTGCCAGCAGTCTTTACAGGTCCCGGAGCTATGGCTACACCTTC.

V and J are TRBV4-1 and TRBJ2-7; 9 bases agree with TRBD1. The germline V gene encodes CDR1 MGHRA and CDR2 YSYEKL. The CDR3 runs to 17 residues. Trimming cost V 5 bases and J 2 bases; bases outside gene matches: 13. This CDR3 reads CASSSIFRDRAAYEQYF. The CDR3 DNA follows: TGCGCCAGCAGCTCCATCTTCCGGGACAGGGCAGCCTACGAGCAGTACTTC.

This chain uses TRBV27 with TRBJ1-6, with D possibly TRBD1 on 5 matching bases. The V end lost 6 bases, the J end lost 1 base, and 10 bases lay between the germline ends. Germline V gene sequence: CDR1 MNHEY, CDR2 SMNVEV (reference sequence). The CDR3 is 15 residues long. CDR3 protein: CASSSGVSYNSPLHF. Written as DNA, the CDR3 is TGTGCCAGCAGCTCGGGGGTGTCCTATAATTCACCCCTCCACTTT.

The rearrangement joins TRBV6-6 to TRBJ2-7, with 9 bases lining up with TRBD1. V shed 10 bases and J 1 base; nucleotides not matched to a gene: 5. The CDR3 has 13 residues. The V gene's germline CDR1 is MNHNY and CDR2 SVGAGI (reference sequence). This chain's CDR3 is CATGQGSSYEQYF. DNA of the CDR3: TGTGCCACCGGACAGGGGAGTTCCTACGAGCAGTACTTC.

The chain links TRBV2 to TRBJ1-5; the D is unclear. From germline, CDR1 is SNHLY and CDR2 FYNNEI. This CDR3 is built from 14 residues. V was cut by 3 bases and J by 7 bases, with 13 bases left in between. CDR3: CASSDDFNLQPQHF. In DNA form, the CDR3 reads TGTGCCAGCAGTGACGATTTTAATCTACAGCCCCAGCATTTT. Supplemented by reference TRBV2 and TRBJ1-5, the full variable domain reads EPEVTQTPSHQVTQMGQEVILRCVPISNHLYFYWYRQILGQKVEFLVSFYNNEISEKSEIFDDQFSVERPDGSNFTLKIRSTKLEDSAMYFCASSDDFNLQPQHFGDGTRLSIL.

This sequence joins TRBV7-6 and TRBJ2-7, with 12 bases matching TRBD1. V was pared by 5 bases and J by 3 bases, with 5 bases of the junction left unmatched. The CDR3 spans 15 residues. Germline loops: CDR1 SGHVS, CDR2 FNYEAQ. CDR3 bases: TGTGCCAGCAGCCCGGGACAGGGGGCTCTCTACGAGCAGTACTTC. Translated: CASSPGQGALYEQYF.

The genes are TRBV2 and TRBJ2-3; the match to TRBD2 covers 11 bases. This CDR3 spans 16 amino acids. V dropped 7 bases and J dropped 2; count of bases not matched to a gene: 8. CDR1 is SNHLY and CDR2 is FYNNEI in the germline V gene. The DNA of the CDR3 is TGTGCCAGCACCGTCTCGACTAGCGGGGACACAGATACGCAGTATTTT. Protein product: CASTVSTSGDTDTQYF. Full variable domain (outside the CDR3, taken from reference TRBV2 and TRBJ2-3): EPEVTQTPSHQVTQMGQEVILRCVPISNHLYFYWYRQILGQKVEFLVSFYNNEISEKSEIFDDQFSVERPDGSNFTLKIRSTKLEDSAMYFCASTVSTSGDTDTQYFGPGTRLTVL.

The chain joins TRBV7-2 to TRBJ1-2; no clear D gene. Germline CDR1 is SGHTA and CDR2 is FQGNSA. V lost 1 base, J lost 5 bases, and 11 bases lay in between. The CDR3 is 14 amino acids. In DNA, the CDR3 is TGTGCCAGCAGCTTAGTAGCCTCCCCATATGGCTACACCTTC. This translates into CASSLVASPYGYTF.

This chain joins TRBV2 and TRBJ1-2; D perhaps matches TRBD1 (5 bases). The CDR3 totals 16 residues. In germline, CDR1 is SNHLY, CDR2 FYNNEI. V was clipped by 2 bases and J by 7 bases, with 20 bases between them. DNA of the CDR3: TGTGCCAGCAGTGAAATCAGGCGGCGACAGCAGCGTGGCTACACCTTC. It translates to CASSEIRRRQQRGYTF.

The chain links TRBV6-4 to TRBJ2-3; D is undetermined. The CDR3 spans 13 residues. Germline V gene lookup returns CDR1 MRHNA and CDR2 SNTAGT. The V end lost 3 bases, the J end lost 0 bases, and 4 bases lay between the germline ends. CDR3 protein: CASSERSTDTQYF. Here the CDR3 DNA reads TGTGCCAGCAGTGAGCGGAGCACAGATACGCAGTATTTT.

The chain combines TRBV30 with TRBJ1-5; tentatively, D is TRBD1 (6 bases). In germline, CDR1 is GTSNPN, CDR2 SVGIG (reference sequence). The CDR3 contains 13 residues. V was trimmed by 2 bases and J by 3 bases, leaving 8 bases between them. The CDR3 DNA is TGTGCCTGGAGTTTGGGGGCCAATCAGCCCCAGCATTTT. This gives the protein CAWSLGANQPQHF.

V is TRBV27 and J is TRBJ2-1; TRBD1 matches 8 bases. The CDR3 consists of 15 residues. Unmatched junction bases numbered 7, after V lost 7 bases and J lost 2 bases. Germline-derived CDR1 and CDR2 are MNHEY and SMNVEV (reference sequence). The CDR3 is CASTTGGQPYNEQFF. The DNA of the CDR3 is TGTGCCAGCACCACAGGGGGGCAACCCTACAATGAGCAGTTCTTC.

This clone showed up just a few times. V usage is TRBV5-1 and J usage is TRBJ1-5; D gene unclear. Trimming left V 3 bases short and J 7 bases short, with 5 bases between. CDR1 is SGHRS and CDR2 is YFSETQ in the germline V gene. The CDR3 totals 11 residues. CDR3 nucleotide sequence: TGCGCCAGCAGCTCAGGACAGCCCCAGCATTTT. Protein product: CASSSGQPQHF.

The V call is TRBV11-2, the J call TRBJ2-7; D could derive from TRBD1 or TRBD2 (5 bases each). Germline V lookup: CDR1 SGHAT, CDR2 FQNNGV. With 0 bases removed from V and 4 bases from J, the gap between germline ends came to 19 bases. The CDR3 runs to 17 residues. Here the CDR3 reads CASSLEEIAQGRYEQYF. The CDR3 DNA reads TGTGCCAGCAGCTTAGAAGAGATCGCTCAGGGACGGTACGAGCAGTACTTC.

The chain recombines TRBV21-1 with TRBJ2-7; the table assigns TRBD1, which was not confirmed against the DNA. TRBV21-1 is reported as a pseudogene. The CDR3 length is 16 residues. The CDR3 DNA reads as TGTGCCAGCGTCCGGGACAGCTCTCCTCTTTGCTACGAGCAGTACTTC. Its translation is CASVRDSSPLCYEQYF.

This sequence joins TRBV4-3 and TRBJ1-2; D not certain. V gave up 4 bases and J gave up 8 bases, with 11 bases separating them. This CDR3 is 12 amino acids long. Germline lookup yields CDR1 LGHNA and CDR2 YSLEER. The CDR3 sequence is CASSRDAGGYTF. DNA of the CDR3: TGCGCCAGCAGCCGTGACGCGGGGGGCTACACCTTC.

The CDR3 sequence is CASSDSSGGPDTQYF. The CDR3 nucleotides are TGTGCCAGCAGTGACTCGTCGGGGGGCCCGGATACGCAGTATTTT. V gene TRBV6-4 combines with J gene TRBJ2-3, with a tentative D call TRBD2 (7 bases). The ends were cut back, 0 bases at V and 6 bases at J, with 13 bases in the middle. The CDR3 is 15 amino acids. The germline V gene has CDR1 MRHNA and CDR2 SNTAGT.

Only one count was recorded for this clone. This chain joins TRBV10-3 and TRBJ2-5; 8 bases match TRBD2. The DNA matches TRBJ2-7 better at its end, which makes the J call doubtful. Germline V gives CDR1 ENHRY, CDR2 SYGVKD. CDR3 size: 13 residues. The CDR3 here is CAISGGGRLEQYF. In nucleotides, the CDR3 is TGTGCCATCAGTGGTGGCGGGAGGCTCGAGCAGTACTTC.

This clone has only one observation. V is TRBV9 and J is TRBJ2-7; D is perhaps TRBD2 (6 bases). V was clipped by 0 bases and J by 2 bases, with 9 bases between them. The CDR3 loop spans 14 amino acids. Germline values: CDR1 SGDLS, CDR2 YYNGEE. CDR3 loop: CASSVGGGTYEQYF. CDR3 nucleotides: TGTGCCAGCAGCGTAGGTGGGGGGACCTACGAGCAGTACTTC.

The chain carries TRBV7-6 and TRBJ2-7; D is possibly TRBD1 or TRBD2 (5 bases each). CDR1 SGHVS and CDR2 FNYEAQ come from the germline V gene. The CDR3 consists of 16 residues. V dropped 1 base and J dropped 2 bases, with 15 bases sitting between them. The CDR3 here is CASSLEGKRLAYEQYF. The CDR3 nucleotides read TGTGCCAGCAGCTTAGAGGGGAAGCGGTTGGCCTACGAGCAGTACTTC.

The CDR3 is CASSWGGLYEQYF. In DNA, the CDR3 is TGTGCCAGCAGTTGGGGGGGTCTCTACGAGCAGTACTTC. The gene calls are TRBV28 and TRBJ2-7; 7 bases align to TRBD2. The CDR3 covers 13 residues. Per germline, CDR1 MDHEN and CDR2 SYDVKM. J was trimmed by 3 bases and V by 4 bases; bases with no gene match: 3.

This clone showed up just a few times. This chain uses TRBV4-1 with TRBJ1-4, with D perhaps matching TRBD1 (5 bases). The germline gives CDR1 MGHRA, CDR2 YSYEKL. The CDR3 totals 15 residues. V was trimmed by 4 bases and J by 7 bases, leaving 16 bases between them. The CDR3 DNA follows: TGCGCCAGCAGCCGGAGAACAGGAGCCGTTGAAAAACTGTTTTTT. Translating gives CASSRRTGAVEKLFF.

This rearrangement joins TRBV27 to TRBJ1-4; no definite D call. CDR3 length: 16 residues. The germline CDR1 and CDR2 sequences are MNHEY and SMNVEV (reference sequence). V was pared by 3 bases and J by 0 bases, with 11 bases between. The CDR3 loop is CASSFIGRPTNEKLFF. The CDR3 DNA reads as TGTGCCAGCAGTTTTATTGGGAGACCAACTAATGAAAAACTGTTTTTT. The variable domain in full, with the rest retrieved from reference TRBV27 and TRBJ1-4, is EAQVTQNPRYLITVTGKKLTVTCSQNMNHEYMSWYRQDPGLGLRQIYYSMNVEVTDKGDVPEGYKVSRKEKRNFPLILESPSPNQTSLYFCASSFIGRPTNEKLFFGSGTQLSVL.

CDR3 protein: CASSLSGGAGTDTQYF. The DNA of the CDR3 is TGTGCCAGCAGCCTGAGCGGGGGGGCCGGCACAGATACGCAGTATTTT. The chain links TRBV4-2 to TRBJ2-3; 10 positions agree with TRBD2. The ends lost 4 bases at V and 1 base at J; junction bases unmatched: 5. Per the germline V gene, CDR1 is LGHNA and CDR2 is YNFKEQ. The CDR3 runs 16 residues.